The following is a T cell receptor (beta chain) sequence with its context. Its specificity is not known. The data belong to a study of glioma-infiltrating T cells after dendritic cell vaccination. Study-level points and caveats: Complete blood and tumor specimen sets were limited to few patients.

Only in-frame clones appear in the TCRdb table, and some are missing; sequencing was by immunoSEQ multiplex PCR. The table records about 49,000 clones, about 85% of them present only once. The V and J ends lost 1 base and 7 bases respectively, with 14 bases between them. The length of the CDR3 is 15 residues. Germline V gene data show CDR1 as SGHVS and CDR2 as FNYEAQ. The input for sequencing was blood, taken before dendritic cell vaccination. The rearrangement joins TRBV7-6 to TRBJ2-1, with a tentative D call TRBD2 (6 bases). The clonotype was recovered from a human donor with glioblastoma. The CDR3, as DNA: TGTGCCAGCAGCTTAGAGAGGAATCGGGGGAATGAGCAGTTCTTC. Translation: CASSLERNRGNEQFF.